The 5 T cell receptor beta chains presented below share a single source sample, sequenced in a study of T cell responses to AZD1222 COVID-19 vaccine. TCRdb's copy holds only in-frame clones and misses some; the assay was immunoSEQ multiplex PCR. The sample yields more than 95,000 clones, around 89% seen once. The sequenced sample was peripheral blood, obtained on day 0 of AZD1222 vaccination. The receptors come from an adult in good health.

The V and J genes are TRBV2 and TRBJ2-1; D is undetermined. The CDR3 has 13 residues. Germline values: CDR1 SNHLY, CDR2 FYNNEI. The V end was cut by 1 base, the J end by 13 bases, with 14 bases between. The CDR3 DNA reads TGTGCCAGCAGTGAAGAGGTACACCTAAGCCAGTTCTTC. It encodes CASSEEVHLSQFF.

This chain joins TRBV28 and TRBJ1-5; D remains unclear. The CDR3 is 12 amino acids. The V gene lost 10 bases and the J gene lost 5 bases, with 12 bases spanning the gap. Germline V gene data show CDR1 as MDHEN and CDR2 as SYDVKM. The CDR3 DNA reads TGTGCCACCACGGGAGGGTATCAGCCCCAGCATTTT. It encodes CATTGGYQPQHF.

V gene TRBV3-1 (or the pseudogene TRBV3-2) combines with J gene TRBJ1-2, with TRBD1 identical over 10 bases. This CDR3 spans 16 amino acids. The trim removed 2 bases at V and 4 bases at J, leaving 7 bases unmatched. The germline CDR1 and CDR2 sequences are LGHDT and YNNKEL (reference sequence). The CDR3 loop reads CASSQPGTGASYGYTF. DNA of the CDR3: TGTGCCAGCAGCCAACCCGGGACAGGGGCTTCCTATGGCTACACCTTC.

This sequence joins TRBV18 and TRBJ1-6, with 7 positions matching TRBD1. After removal of 1 base from V and 5 bases from J, the junction contained 5 bases not matched to a gene. CDR1 is KGHSH, CDR2 LQKENI, per germline. The CDR3 sequence is 16 residues long. CDR3 region: CASSPRTTGNNSPLHF. As DNA, the CDR3 is TGTGCCAGCTCACCACGAACGACAGGGAATAATTCACCCCTCCACTTT.

The rearrangement links TRBV18 to TRBJ1-6; TRBD1 matches at 9 bases. Trimming removed 3 bases from V and 7 bases from J; junction bases left unmatched: 4. This CDR3 is 15 amino acids long. Per germline, CDR1 KGHSH and CDR2 LQKENI. The DNA for the CDR3 is TGTGCCAGCTCACCCGGGACAGGGACGAATTCACCCCTCCACTTT. Its protein is CASSPGTGTNSPLHF.